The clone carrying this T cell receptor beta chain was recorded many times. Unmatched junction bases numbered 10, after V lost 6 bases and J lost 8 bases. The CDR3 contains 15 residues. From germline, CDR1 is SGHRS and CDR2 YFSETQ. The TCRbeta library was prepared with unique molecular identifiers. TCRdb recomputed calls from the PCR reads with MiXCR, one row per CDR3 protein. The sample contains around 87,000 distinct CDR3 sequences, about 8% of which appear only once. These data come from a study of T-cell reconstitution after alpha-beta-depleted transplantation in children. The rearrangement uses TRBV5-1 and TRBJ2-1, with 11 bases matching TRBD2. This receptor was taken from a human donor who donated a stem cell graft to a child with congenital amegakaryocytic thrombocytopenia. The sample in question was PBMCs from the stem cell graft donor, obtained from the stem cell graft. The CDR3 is CASKVLAGGSDEQFF. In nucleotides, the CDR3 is TGCGCCAGCAAGGTTCTAGCGGGGGGTTCGGATGAGCAGTTCTTC.